This TCR beta chain was retrieved from a study of control samples from healthy donors and cancer patients. The protocol was immunoSEQ multiplex PCR, while the TCRdb copy is restricted to in-frame clones and leaves out a portion. The profile shows approximately 88,000 clones, just over 90% of them singletons. The V end lost 8 bases, the J end lost 0 bases, and 11 bases lay between the germline ends. The CDR3 totals 14 residues. Germline lookup yields CDR1 SGHRS and CDR2 YFSETQ. This sequence originates from a young woman in good health. V usage is TRBV5-1 and J usage is TRBJ2-2, with a weak D call TRBD1 (5 bases). Source material: blood. CDR3 loop: CARPMGPNTGELFF. CDR3 coding DNA: TGCGCCAGACCCATGGGGCCGAACACCGGGGAGCTGTTTTTT.